This note documents a single T cell receptor beta chain sequence. This sample was included in a study of blood T cell repertoires in COVID-19. As processed by the authors: Quantification of nucleated cells was approximated via reference gene primer amplification. Measured with immunoSEQ multiplex PCR; TCRdb has only the in-frame clones, and not every one. That table supplies the V and J calls and clone size; D and trimming were determined from the DNA. The sample holds a few hundred thousand clones, about 90% seen once. The CDR3 covers 17 residues. V shed 2 bases, J shed 6 bases, and the junction held 8 bases outside the gene matches. The germline CDR1 and CDR2 sequences are ENHRY and SYGVKD.

The chain links TRBV10-3 to TRBJ2-1; 12 nucleotides align to TRBD2. This clonotype was obtained from a woman aged 45-65 years with COVID-19, enrolled during active disease. The sequencing input was peripheral blood. The CDR3: CAISETGKLAGGNEQFF. The DNA of the CDR3 is TGTGCCATCAGTGAGACGGGGAAACTAGCGGGGGGCAATGAGCAGTTCTTC.